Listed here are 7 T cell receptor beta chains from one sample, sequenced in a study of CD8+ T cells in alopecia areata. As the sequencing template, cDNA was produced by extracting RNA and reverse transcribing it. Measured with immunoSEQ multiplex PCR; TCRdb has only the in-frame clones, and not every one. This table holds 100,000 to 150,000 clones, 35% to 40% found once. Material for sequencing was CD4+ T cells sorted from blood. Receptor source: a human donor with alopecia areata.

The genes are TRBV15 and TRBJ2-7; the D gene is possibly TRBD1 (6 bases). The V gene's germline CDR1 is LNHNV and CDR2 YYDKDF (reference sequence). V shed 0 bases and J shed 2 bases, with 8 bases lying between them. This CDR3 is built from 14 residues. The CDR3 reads CATSRDRGAYEQYF. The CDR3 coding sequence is TGTGCCACCAGCAGAGACAGGGGCGCCTACGAGCAGTACTTC. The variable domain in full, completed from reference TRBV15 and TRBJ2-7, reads DAMVIQNPRYQVTQFGKPVTLSCSQTLNHNVMYWYQQKSSQAPKLLFHYYDKDFNNEADTPDNFQSRRPNTSFCFLDIRSPGLGDTAMYLCATSRDRGAYEQYFGPGTRLTVT.

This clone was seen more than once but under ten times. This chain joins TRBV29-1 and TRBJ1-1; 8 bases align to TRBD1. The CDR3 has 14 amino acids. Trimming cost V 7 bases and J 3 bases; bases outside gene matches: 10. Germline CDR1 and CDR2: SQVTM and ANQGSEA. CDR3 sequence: CSADRGNLYTEAFF. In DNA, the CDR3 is TGCAGCGCTGACAGGGGAAACCTTTACACTGAAGCTTTCTTT.

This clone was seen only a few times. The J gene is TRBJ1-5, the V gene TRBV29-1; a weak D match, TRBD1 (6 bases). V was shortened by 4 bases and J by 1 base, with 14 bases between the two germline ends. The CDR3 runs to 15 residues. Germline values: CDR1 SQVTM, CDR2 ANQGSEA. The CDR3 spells CSVVVAGDSNQPQHF. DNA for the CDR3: TGCAGCGTTGTGGTCGCAGGGGACAGCAATCAGCCCCAGCATTTT.

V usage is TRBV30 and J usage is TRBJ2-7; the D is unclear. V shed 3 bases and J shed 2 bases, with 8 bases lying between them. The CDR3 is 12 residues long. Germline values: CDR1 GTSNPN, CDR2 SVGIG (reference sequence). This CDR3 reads CAWSRQTYEQYF. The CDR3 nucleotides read TGTGCCTGGAGCCGCCAGACCTACGAGCAGTACTTC. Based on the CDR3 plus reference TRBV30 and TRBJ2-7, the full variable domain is SQTIHQWPATLVQPVGSPLSLECTVEGTSNPNLYWYRQAAGRGLQLLFYSVGIGQISSEVPQNLSASRPQDRQFILSSKKLLLSDSGFYLCAWSRQTYEQYFGPGTRLTVT.

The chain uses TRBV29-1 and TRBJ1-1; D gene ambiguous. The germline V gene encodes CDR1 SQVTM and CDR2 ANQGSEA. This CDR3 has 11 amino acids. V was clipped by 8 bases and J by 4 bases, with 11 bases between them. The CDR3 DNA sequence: TGCAGCTTCAACAAGGCCACTGAAGCTTTCTTT. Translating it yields CSFNKATEAFF.

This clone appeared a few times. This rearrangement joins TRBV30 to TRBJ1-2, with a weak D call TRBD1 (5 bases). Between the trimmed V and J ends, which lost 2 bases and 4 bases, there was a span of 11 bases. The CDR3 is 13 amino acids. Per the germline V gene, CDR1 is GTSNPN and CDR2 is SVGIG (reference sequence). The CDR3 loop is CAWSTRDVYGYTF. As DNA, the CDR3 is TGTGCCTGGAGTACCCGGGACGTCTATGGCTACACCTTC.

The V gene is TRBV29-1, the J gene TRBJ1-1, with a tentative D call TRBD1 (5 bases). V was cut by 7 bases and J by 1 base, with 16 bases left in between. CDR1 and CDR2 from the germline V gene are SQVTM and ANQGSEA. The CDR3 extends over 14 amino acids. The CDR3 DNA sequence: TGCAGCGCTAAAAAAAGAGGGGAGAACACTGAAGCTTTCTTT. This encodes CSAKKRGENTEAFF.